Sequencing of this T cell receptor beta chain was carried out in a study of CD8+ T cells in alopecia areata. Trimming took 5 bases from V and 7 from J, leaving 15 bases between them. The CDR3 totals 14 residues. Germline V gene data show CDR1 as SEHNR and CDR2 as FQNEAQ (reference sequence). RNA was extracted and reverse transcribed into cDNA as the sequencing template. Assay: immunoSEQ multiplex PCR; the TCRdb copy retains only in-frame clones and omits some. In the table there are roughly 140,000 clones, about four fifths of which are singletons. This clone was found a few times. Treatment in this sample: oral pan-JAK inhibitor, 5-10 mg twice daily. PBMC-derived CD4+ and CD8+ T cells were sorted.

The input for sequencing was CD8+ T cells sorted from blood, taken at week 4, from a patient treated with tofacitinib. The chain uses TRBV7-9 and TRBJ2-1, with a possible D match to TRBD1 (5 bases). The sequence was obtained from a human donor with alopecia areata. CDR3 coding DNA: TGTGCCAGCAGCCCCGGACATACTCCTAATGAGCAGTTCTTC. As protein: CASSPGHTPNEQFF.